These 5 T cell receptor beta chains originate from one sample sequenced in a study of identical twins. TCRdb ran MiXCR on the 5' RACE reads and lists one entry per CDR3 protein. The repertoire consists of roughly 770,000 distinct CDR3 sequences, with about 20% occurring once and the leading ten covering over 10%. These records were also assigned to another study, of T cells expressing NK-cell markers.

The specimen was PBMCs. These receptor sequences come from a woman in her late teens or twenties in good health.

The chain couples TRBV5-1 to TRBJ2-5, with a possible D match to TRBD2 (6 bases). From germline, CDR1 is SGHRS and CDR2 YFSETQ. V lost 3 bases and J 3 bases, leaving 12 bases between the germline ends. The CDR3 runs 14 residues. The CDR3 sequence is CASSWTTVEETQYF. CDR3 DNA: TGCGCCAGCAGCTGGACTACCGTTGAAGAGACCCAGTACTTC.

This clonotype showed up just a few times. V and J are TRBV5-4 and TRBJ1-6, with a tentative D call TRBD1 (6 bases). This CDR3 contains 16 residues. The ends were cut back, 4 bases at V and 7 bases at J, with 18 bases in the middle. Germline V gene lookup returns CDR1 SGHNT and CDR2 YYREEE (reference sequence). This CDR3 reads CASSLDGAGTNSPLHF. CDR3 coding DNA: TGTGCCAGCAGCCTGGATGGGGCAGGGACAAATTCACCCCTCCACTTT.

This clonotype was found a few times. The chain recombines TRBV6-1 with TRBJ1-2; possible D gene TRBD1, 5 bases. Per the germline V gene, CDR1 is MNHNS and CDR2 is SASEGT. Deletions cut 5 bases from V and 4 bases from J, with 14 bases between. The CDR3 loop spans 14 amino acids. The CDR3 DNA is TGTGCCAGCAGTCCCCGACAGAGTAGCTATGGCTACACCTTC. Its protein is CASSPRQSSYGYTF.

This clonotype was recorded many times. This chain connects TRBV20-1 to TRBJ2-1; D ambiguous. Germline CDR1 is DFQATT and CDR2 is SNEGSKA (reference sequence). This CDR3 comprises 15 residues. V was trimmed by 0 bases and J by 3 bases, leaving 12 bases between them. This CDR3 reads CSARDWALRYNEQFF. Here the CDR3 DNA reads TGCAGTGCTAGAGATTGGGCCCTTCGCTACAATGAGCAGTTCTTC.

The gene calls are TRBV5-1 and TRBJ2-2, with 9 bases matching TRBD1. Germline CDR1 SGHRS, CDR2 YFSETQ. This CDR3 has 18 amino acids. J gave up 6 bases and V 3 bases, and 15 bases lay outside the gene matches. CDR3 sequence reads: CASSYTNPGQGLSGELFF. The DNA for the CDR3 is TGCGCCAGCAGCTATACTAACCCGGGACAGGGATTGTCCGGGGAGCTGTTTTTT.